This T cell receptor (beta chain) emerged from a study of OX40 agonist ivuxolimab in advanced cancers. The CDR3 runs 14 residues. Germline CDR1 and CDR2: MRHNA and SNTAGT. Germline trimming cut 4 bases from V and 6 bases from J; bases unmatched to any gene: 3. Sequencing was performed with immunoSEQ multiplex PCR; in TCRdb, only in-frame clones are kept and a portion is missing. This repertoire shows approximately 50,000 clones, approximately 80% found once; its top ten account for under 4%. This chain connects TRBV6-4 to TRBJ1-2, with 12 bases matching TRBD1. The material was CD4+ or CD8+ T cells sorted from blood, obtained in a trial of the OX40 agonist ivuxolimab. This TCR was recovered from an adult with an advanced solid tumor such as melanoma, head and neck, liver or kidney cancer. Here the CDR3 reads CASSAGTGGDGYTF. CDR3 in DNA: TGTGCCAGCAGTGCCGGGACAGGGGGCGATGGCTACACCTTC.